The sequence of this T cell receptor beta chain was determined in a study of TIL therapy for anti-PD-1-resistant metastatic lung cancer. The CDR3 contains 11 residues. V gave up 4 bases and J gave up 7 bases, with 7 bases separating them. The germline CDR1 and CDR2 sequences are MNHEY and SVGAGI. Time point defined: pre-treatment sample, taken before nivolumab and TIL therapy. Stage 4 NSCLC adults joined between late 2017 and January 2020. Regarding the study as a whole: Infused TIL clonotypes partially replaced the baseline blood repertoire, then decayed over months. The cohort had more treatment-naive, never-smoker and oncogene-addicted patients than typical.

A remark on this clone: As yet, its antigen is unknown.

Sequencing used immunoSEQ v3. Libraries were sequenced to 2 million to 2.5 million read pairs (survey) or roughly 4.5-6.5 million (deep). Generated by immunoSEQ multiplex PCR, the TCRdb table keeps only in-frame clones and is missing some. In the table there are approximately 53,000 clones, 79% of which are singletons. This rearrangement joins TRBV6-5 to TRBJ2-5, with unresolved D. The receptor was derived from a woman aged 30 to 85 with non-small cell lung cancer. This material consisted of blood, taken at baseline. For the CDR3, the DNA is TGTGCCAGCAGTTCGACGACGACCCAGTACTTC. Translation: CASSSTTTQYF.